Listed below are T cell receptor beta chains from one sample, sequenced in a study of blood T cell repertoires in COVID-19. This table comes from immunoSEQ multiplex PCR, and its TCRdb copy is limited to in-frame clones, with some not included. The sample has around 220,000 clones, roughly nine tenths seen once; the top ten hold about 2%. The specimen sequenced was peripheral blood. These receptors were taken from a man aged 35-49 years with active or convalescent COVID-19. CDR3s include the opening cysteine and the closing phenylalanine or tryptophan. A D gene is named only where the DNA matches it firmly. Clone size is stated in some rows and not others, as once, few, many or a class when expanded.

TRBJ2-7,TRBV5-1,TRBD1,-,TGCGCCAGCAGCCGCGACCCCCCAGGGGGCGCCTCCTACGAGCAGTACTTC,CASSRDPPGGASYEQYF
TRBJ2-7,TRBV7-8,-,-,TGTGCCAGCAGCTTAGAGGACAGCACCTACGAGCAGTACTTC,CASSLEDSTYEQYF
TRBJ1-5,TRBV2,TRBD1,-,TGTGCCAGCGAGACAGACAGGGATCATCAGCCCCAGCATTTT,CASETDRDHQPQHF
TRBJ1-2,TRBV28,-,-,TGTGCCAGCAGTCCCGCATTGACAGGAAACTATGGCTACACCTTC,CASSPALTGNYGYTF
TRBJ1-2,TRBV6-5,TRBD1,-,TGTGCCAGCAGCGAGGACAGGGGTTATGGCTACACCTTC,CASSEDRGYGYTF
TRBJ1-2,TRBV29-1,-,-,TGCAGCGTCGGGGGGGGGCAGGGCTATGGCTACACCTTC,CSVGGGQGYGYTF
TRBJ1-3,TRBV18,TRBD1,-,TGTGCCAGCTCACCCCAAGGGGGCGCGTCTGGAAACACCATATATTTT,CASSPQGGASGNTIYF
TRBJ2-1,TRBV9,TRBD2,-,TGTGCCAGCAGCGTAGAGCCCAGCGGGACTTACAATGAGCAGTTCTTC,CASSVEPSGTYNEQFF
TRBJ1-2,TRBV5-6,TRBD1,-,TGTGCCAGCAGTTTAGGTTCAGGGGGATTAAACTGGTATGGCTACACCTTC,CASSLGSGGLNWYGYTF
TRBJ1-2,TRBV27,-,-,TGTGCCAGCAGTTTTAGTCAGGGTTTTAACTATGGCTACACCTTC,CASSFSQGFNYGYTF
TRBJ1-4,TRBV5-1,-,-,TGCGCCAGCAGCTTGGGTCGGGGGACTAATGAAAAACTGTTTTTT,CASSLGRGTNEKLFF
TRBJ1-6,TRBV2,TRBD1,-,TGTGCCAGCAACCGAATGCAGGGGGTCTCACCCCTCCACTTT,CASNRMQGVSPLHF
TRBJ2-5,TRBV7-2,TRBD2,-,TGTGCCAGCAGCCCTCGGCTAGCGGGGGGTACGGAGACCCAGTACTTC,CASSPRLAGGTETQYF
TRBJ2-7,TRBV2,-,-,TGTGCCAGCAGTACGGGGAACTACGAGCAGTACTTC,CASSTGNYEQYF
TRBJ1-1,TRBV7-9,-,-,TGTGCCAGCAGCACACGTCCAGGGACAATGAACACTGAAGCTTTCTTT,CASSTRPGTMNTEAFF
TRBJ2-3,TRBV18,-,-,TGTGCCAGCTCACCTAGAGGCGGCAGGGCCACAGATACGCAGTATTTT,CASSPRGGRATDTQYF
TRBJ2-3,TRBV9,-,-,TGTGCCAGCAGCGTAGTAAGCACAGATACGCAGTATTTT,CASSVVSTDTQYF
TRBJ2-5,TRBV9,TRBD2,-,TGTGCCAGCAGCACTAGCGGGGGGACGAGAGAGACCCAGTACTTC,CASSTSGGTRETQYF
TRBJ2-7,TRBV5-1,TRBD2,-,TGCGCCAGCAGCTCGGATTCAATAGCGGGAGAGGGCGAGCAGTACTTC,CASSSDSIAGEGEQYF
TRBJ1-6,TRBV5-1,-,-,TGCGCCAGCAGCTTGGTCACGAGCTCACCCCTCCACTTT,CASSLVTSSPLHF
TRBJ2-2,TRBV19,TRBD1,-,TGTGCCAGTAGTGGGACAGGCCCCGGGGAGCTGTTTTTT,CASSGTGPGELFF
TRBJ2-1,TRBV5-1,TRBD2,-,TGCGCCAGCAGGGGGAGGGACAATGAGCAGTTCTTC,CASRGRDNEQFF
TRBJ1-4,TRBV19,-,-,TGTGCCAGTAGTCCGACAGGAGCCGCGGAAAAACTGTTTTTT,CASSPTGAAEKLFF
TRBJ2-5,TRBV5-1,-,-,TGCGCCAGCAGCTTGCAGGGGATGGAGACCCAGTACTTC,CASSLQGMETQYF
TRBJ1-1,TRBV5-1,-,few,TGCGCCAGCAGCCGAGGCGGGGAGGGGAACCCTGAAGCTTTCTTT,CASSRGGEGNPEAFF
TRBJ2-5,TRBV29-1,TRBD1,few,TGCAGCCCCAGGACAGGCCCGCGGGAGACCCAGTACTTC,CSPRTGPRETQYF
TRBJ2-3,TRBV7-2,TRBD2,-,TGTGCCAGCGTGGAGGGCCGGGGGGATTATACGCAGTATTTT,CASVEGRGDYTQYF
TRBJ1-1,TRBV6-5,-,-,TGTGCCAGCAGACTAACGACAGGACCGAACACTGAAGCTTTCTTT,CASRLTTGPNTEAFF
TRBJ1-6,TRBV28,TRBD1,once,TGTGCCAGCAGGACAGGGAGCTCCTATAATTCACCCCTCCACTTT,CASRTGSSYNSPLHF
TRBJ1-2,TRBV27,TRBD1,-,TGTGCCAGCAGTTTAGTACAGGGGGCTATCTATGGCTACACCTTC,CASSLVQGAIYGYTF
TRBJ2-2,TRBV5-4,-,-,TGTGCCAGCAGCTTCCTTTCGAGGGTGAACACCGGGGAGCTGCTTTTT,CASSFLSRVNTGELLF
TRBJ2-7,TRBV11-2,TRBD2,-,TGTGCCAGCAGCGTAGCAGGGACTAGCGGGAGGGGAACCTACGAGCAGTACTTC,CASSVAGTSGRGTYEQYF
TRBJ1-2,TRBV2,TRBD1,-,TGTGCCAGCACGGGACAGTTGGCCTACTATGGCTACACCTTC,CASTGQLAYYGYTF
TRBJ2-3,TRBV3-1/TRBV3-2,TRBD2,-,TGTGCCAGCAGCAACCGGGCGGGGGGCACAGATACGCAGTATTTT,CASSNRAGGTDTQYF
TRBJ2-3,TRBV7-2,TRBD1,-,TGTGCCAGCAGATTAACAGGGGTTAGCACAGATACGCAGTATTTT,CASRLTGVSTDTQYF